What follows is one T cell receptor (beta chain) and its context. Time point given: 2014-2015 season, 7 days after vaccination. V shed 4 bases and J shed 2 bases, with 9 bases lying between them. This CDR3 contains 13 residues. The germline V gene has CDR1 SGHDN and CDR2 FVKESK. These data originate in a study of follicular helper T cells after annual influenza vaccination. Data came from immunoSEQ multiplex PCR; TCRdb stores just in-frame clones and leaves some out. Here the sample spans nearly 15,000 clones, around 84% being singletons. The receptor was isolated from an adult who received the influenza vaccine. The rearrangement uses TRBV14 and TRBJ2-7, with D possibly matching TRBD1 (5 bases). The sequencing here drew on CXCR5+ CD38- circulating T follicular helper cells from blood, taken 7 days after influenza vaccination. Stated subset: circulating Tfh, non-naive CD4+CXCR5+PD-1+ (ICOS+CD38+ or ICOS-CD38-). Written as DNA, the CDR3 is TGTGCCAGCAGCCGACAGCACCCCTACGAGCAGTACTTC. This gives the protein CASSRQHPYEQYF.